This T cell receptor (beta chain) is drawn from a study of breast tumors, draining lymph nodes, adjacent tissues. Study outcomes and limitations: Luminal-like breast cancer showed significantly greater tumor-nontumor repertoire similarity than basal-like breast cancer did. Tumors had less TCR diversity than lymph nodes, more than nontumor tissue.

Trimming took 0 bases from V and 5 from J; bases not matched to a gene: 0. CDR1 and CDR2 (germline): SGHKS, YYEKEE (reference sequence). The CDR3 sequence is 14 residues long. This clonotype was seen ten or more times. The antigen is not known. Via MiXCR, TCRdb re-called the multiplex PCR reads, giving one row per CDR3 protein. The sample lists about 14,000 distinct CDR3 sequences; roughly three fifths were seen once. The clonotype comes from a female donor with breast cancer. Some clones in this sample may be carry-over from other donors' samples. The sequencing sample was made of tumor-adjacent breast tissue. The chain uses TRBV5-5 and TRBJ2-7; the match to TRBD2 covers 12 bases. The CDR3 nucleotides are TGTGCCAGCAGCTTGGGGACTAGCGGGAACGAGCAGTACTTC. Translated: CASSLGTSGNEQYF.